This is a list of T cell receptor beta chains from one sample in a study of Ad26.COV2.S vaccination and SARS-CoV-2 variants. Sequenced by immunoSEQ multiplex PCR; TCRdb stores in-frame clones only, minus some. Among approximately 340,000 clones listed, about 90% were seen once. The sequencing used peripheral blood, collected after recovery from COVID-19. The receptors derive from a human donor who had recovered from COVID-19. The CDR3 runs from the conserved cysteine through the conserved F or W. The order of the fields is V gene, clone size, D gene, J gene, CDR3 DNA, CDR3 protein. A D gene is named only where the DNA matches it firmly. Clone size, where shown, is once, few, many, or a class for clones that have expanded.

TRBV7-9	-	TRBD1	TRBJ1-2	TGTGCCAGCAGCTCAGGGGGCCCGAGCTATGGCTACACCTTC	CASSSGGPSYGYTF
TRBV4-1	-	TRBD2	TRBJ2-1	TGCGCCAGCAGCCCTCCCGGCGCTAGCGGGGGGATCAGGTACAATGAGCAGTTCTTC	CASSPPGASGGIRYNEQFF
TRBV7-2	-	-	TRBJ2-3	TGTGCCAGCAGCTTATCTGTAACCTCCACAGATACGCAGTATTTT	CASSLSVTSTDTQYF
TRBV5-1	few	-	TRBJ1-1	TGCGCCAGCAGGGGGGGATTGGCGGAGAACACTGAAGCTTTCTTT	CASRGGLAENTEAFF
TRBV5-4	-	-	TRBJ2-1	TGTGCCAGCAGCTACTGGGCGATTTACAATGAGCAGTTCTTC	CASSYWAIYNEQFF
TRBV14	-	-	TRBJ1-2	TGTGCCAGCAGCCAAGAGGTGGGGACCTATGGCTACACCTTC	CASSQEVGTYGYTF
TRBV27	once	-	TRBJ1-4	TGTGCCAGCAGTTTCACGGTGAATGAAAAACTGTTTTTT	CASSFTVNEKLFF
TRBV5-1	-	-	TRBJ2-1	TGCGCCAGCAGCTTGGGGGGGATTTACAATGAGCAGTTCTTC	CASSLGGIYNEQFF
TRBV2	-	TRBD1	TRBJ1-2	TGTGCCAGCATGCTCGGACAGGGGGATTTCTTTGGCTACACCTTC	CASMLGQGDFFGYTF
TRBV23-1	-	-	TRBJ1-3	TGCGCCAGCAGTCACGCCACACCGGGGTCCGCTGGAAACACCATATATTTT	CASSHATPGSAGNTIYF
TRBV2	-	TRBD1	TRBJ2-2	TGTGCCAGCAAAGGGACAGGGTGGGGGGAGCTGTTTTTT	CASKGTGWGELFF
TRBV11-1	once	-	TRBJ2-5	TGTGCCAGCAGCCCCCGACAGCCCCAAGAGACCCAGTACTTC	CASSPRQPQETQYF
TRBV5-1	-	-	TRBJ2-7	TGCGCCAGCAGCCCGGACGGGAACTACGAGCAGTACTTC	CASSPDGNYEQYF
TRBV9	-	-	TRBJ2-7	TGTGCCAGCAGCGCCATCCCCGGAGGCCGGCCCTACGAGCAGTACTTC	CASSAIPGGRPYEQYF
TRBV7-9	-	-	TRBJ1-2	TGTGCCAGCAGCGACGGGACAATCTATGGCTACACCTTC	CASSDGTIYGYTF
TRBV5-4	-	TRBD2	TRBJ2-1	TGTGCCAGCAGCTTGACTAGCGGGGGTTGGGGAGGCAATGAGCAGTTCTTC	CASSLTSGGWGGNEQFF
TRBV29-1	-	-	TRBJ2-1	TGCAGCACAGGGGAGGGATGGTCCTACAATGAGCAGTTCTTC	CSTGEGWSYNEQFF
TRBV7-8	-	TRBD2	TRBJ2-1	TGTGCCAGCAGTTCGACTAGCGGGGTGTACAATGAGCAGTTCTTC	CASSSTSGVYNEQFF
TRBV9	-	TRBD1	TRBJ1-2	TGTGCCAGCAGCGTTACAGGGGGCGAAGGGGTGAACTATGGCTACACCTTC	CASSVTGGEGVNYGYTF
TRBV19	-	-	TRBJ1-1	TGTGCCAGTAGTATAGGACAGAACACTGAAGCTTTCTTT	CASSIGQNTEAFF
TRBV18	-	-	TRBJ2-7	TGTGCCAGCTCAAAAGACTACGAGCAGTACTTC	CASSKDYEQYF
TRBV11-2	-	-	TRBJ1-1	TGTGCCAGCAGCTTAGATGAGAACACTGAAGCTTTCTTT	CASSLDENTEAFF
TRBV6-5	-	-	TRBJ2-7	TGTGCCAGCAGTTACTCCCCCCGGAGCTACGAGCAGTACTTC	CASSYSPRSYEQYF
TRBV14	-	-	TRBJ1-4	TGTGCCAGCAGCCAAGATTTTGAAAAACTGTTTTTT	CASSQDFEKLFF
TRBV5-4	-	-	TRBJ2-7	TGTGCCAGCAGCTTGTTAGGGGTGAGGGAGCAGTACTTC	CASSLLGVREQYF
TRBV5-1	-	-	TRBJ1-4	TGCGCCAGCAGCTTGGACAGTAGGGGTAAAAAACTGTTTTTT	CASSLDSRGKKLFF
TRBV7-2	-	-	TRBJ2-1	TGTGCCAGCAGCTTCGATCACAGCGTCAGGTCCTACAATGAGCAGTTCTTC	CASSFDHSVRSYNEQFF
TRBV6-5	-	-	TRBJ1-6	TGTGCCAGCAGTTACGGAGGGGGGGCGGGGTCACCCCTCCACTTT	CASSYGGGAGSPLHF
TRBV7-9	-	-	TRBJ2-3	TGTGCCAGCAGCCCAAACCCAGAGCTACCCACAGATACGCAGTATTTT	CASSPNPELPTDTQYF
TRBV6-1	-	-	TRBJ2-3	TGTGCCAGCAGTGAAGCAATTGGTCCCACAGATACGCAGTATTTT	CASSEAIGPTDTQYF
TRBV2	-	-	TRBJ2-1	TGTGCCAGCAGTTCCCTAAATGAGCAGTTCTTC	CASSSLNEQFF
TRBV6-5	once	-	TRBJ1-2	TGTGCCAGCAGTTACTCTTCGGGGGCCCATGGCTACACCTTC	CASSYSSGAHGYTF
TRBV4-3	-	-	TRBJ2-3	TGCGCCAGCAGCCCCTCGGGGAAGGGTAGCACAGATACGCAGTATTTT	CASSPSGKGSTDTQYF
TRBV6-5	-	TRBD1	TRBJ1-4	TGTGCCAGCACCCTCCCGGGACAGTCTAATGAAAAACTGTTTTTT	CASTLPGQSNEKLFF
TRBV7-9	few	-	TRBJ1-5	TGTGCCAGCAGCTTAGGCGTTTCAGAGAGCAATCAGCCCCAGCATTTT	CASSLGVSESNQPQHF
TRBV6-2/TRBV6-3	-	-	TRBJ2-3	TGTGCCAGCAGTTACCGGGGGGCGACCACAGATACGCAGTATTTT	CASSYRGATTDTQYF
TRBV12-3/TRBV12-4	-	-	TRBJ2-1	TGTGCCAGCAGTTCAGAGCAGATGGGGCAGTTCTTC	CASSSEQMGQFF
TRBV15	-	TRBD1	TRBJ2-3	TGTGCCACCAGCAGAGATTCAGGGGGCGGCACAGATACGCAGTATTTT	CATSRDSGGGTDTQYF
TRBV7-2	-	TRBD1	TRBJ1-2	TGTGCCAGCAGCTTACGCGACAGGGCAAAGAGATATGGCTACACCTTC	CASSLRDRAKRYGYTF
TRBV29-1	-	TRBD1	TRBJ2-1	TGCAGCGTTGAAGGTCAACGGACAGGGGATTACAATGAGCAGTTCTTC	CSVEGQRTGDYNEQFF
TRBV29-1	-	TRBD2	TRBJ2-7	TGCAGCGTACGGACTAGCGGGGGCTCTTACGAGCAGTACTTC	CSVRTSGGSYEQYF
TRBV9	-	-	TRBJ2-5	TGTGCCAGCAGCGTAGGAGGGGCCCGGGAGACCCAGTACTTC	CASSVGGARETQYF
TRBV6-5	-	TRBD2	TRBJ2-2	TGTGCCAGCAGTTGGACTAGCGGGGGTGCCGGGGAGCTGTTTTTT	CASSWTSGGAGELFF
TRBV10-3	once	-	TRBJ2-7	TGTGCCATCAGTACCGGGTCGGGCTACGAGCAGTACTTC	CAISTGSGYEQYF
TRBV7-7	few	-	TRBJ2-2	TGTGCTAGCAGCTCGACCACCACCGGGGAGCTGTTTTTT	CASSSTTTGELFF
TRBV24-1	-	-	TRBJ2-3	TGTGCCACCAGTCATAGAGATACGCAGTATTTT	CATSHRDTQYF
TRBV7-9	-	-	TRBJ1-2	TGTGCCAGCAGCTCCCACGGGACCGGGGACGGCTACACCTTC	CASSSHGTGDGYTF
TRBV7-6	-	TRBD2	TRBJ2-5	TGTGCCAGCAGCCTACGGACTAGCGGGGTGGAGACCCAGTACTTC	CASSLRTSGVETQYF
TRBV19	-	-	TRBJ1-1	TGTGCCAGTAGTCACAGAGGGACCACTGAAGCTTTCTTT	CASSHRGTTEAFF
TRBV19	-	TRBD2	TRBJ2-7	TGTGCCAGTACGACTAGCGGGGGGAGTAACGAGCAGTACTTC	CASTTSGGSNEQYF
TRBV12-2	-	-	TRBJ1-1	TGTGCAAGTCGCTCCGTCGGGGACAGGGGGCGTCGGGCTTTCTTT	CASRSVGDRGRRAFF